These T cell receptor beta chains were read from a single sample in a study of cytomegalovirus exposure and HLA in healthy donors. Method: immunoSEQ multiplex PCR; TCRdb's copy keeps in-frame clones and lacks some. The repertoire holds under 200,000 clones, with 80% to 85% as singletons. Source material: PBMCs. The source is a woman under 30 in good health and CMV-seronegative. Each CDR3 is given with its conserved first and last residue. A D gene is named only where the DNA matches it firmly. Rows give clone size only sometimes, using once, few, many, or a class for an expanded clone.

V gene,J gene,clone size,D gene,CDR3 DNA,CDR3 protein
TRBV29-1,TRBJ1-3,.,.,TGCAGCGTTACAGACTCTGGAAACACCATATATTTT,CSVTDSGNTIYF
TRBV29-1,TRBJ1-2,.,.,TGCAGCGTTGATAGGGGGTCTGGATATGGCTACACCTTC,CSVDRGSGYGYTF
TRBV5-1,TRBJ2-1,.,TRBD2,TGCGCCAGCAGTCCTGGACTAGCGGGACCCAACAATGAGCAGTTCTTC,CASSPGLAGPNNEQFF
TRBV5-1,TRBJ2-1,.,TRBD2,TGCGCCAGCAGCTCAACAGAGACTAGCGGGAGAGGGGGGCAGTTCTTC,CASSSTETSGRGGQFF
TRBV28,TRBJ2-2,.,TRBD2,TGTGCCAGCAGGGAACTAGCGGGAGGTCTGTGGCTGTTTTTT,CASRELAGGLWLFF
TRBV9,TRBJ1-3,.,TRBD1,TGTGCCAGCAGCACAGGGACAGGGATCTCTGGAAACACCATATATTTT,CASSTGTGISGNTIYF
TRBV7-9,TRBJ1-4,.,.,TGTGCCAGCAGCTTAGAATCTGGGGAGGAGGATGAAAAACTGTTTTTT,CASSLESGEEDEKLFF
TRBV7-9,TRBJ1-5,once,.,TGTGCCAGCAGCCCCCCCGGGTACAATCAGCCCCAGCATTTT,CASSPPGYNQPQHF
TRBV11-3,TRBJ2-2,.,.,TGTGCCAGCAGCTCGGACTTCGGTGAGCTGTTTTTT,CASSSDFGELFF
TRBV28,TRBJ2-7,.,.,TGTGCCAGCAGTGGTACAGGTTCCTCGTACGAGCAGTACTTC,CASSGTGSSYEQYF
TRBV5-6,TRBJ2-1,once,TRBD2,TGTGCCAGCAGCACCCGAGGACTAGTCAATGAGCAGTTCTTC,CASSTRGLVNEQFF
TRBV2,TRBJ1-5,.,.,TGTGCCAGCAGTGAAACAAACTACAATCAGCCCCAGCATTTT,CASSETNYNQPQHF
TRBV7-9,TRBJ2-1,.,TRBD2,TGTTCCAGCAGCTTAGCGGCTAGCGGGATCAATGAGCAGTTCTTC,CSSSLAASGINEQFF
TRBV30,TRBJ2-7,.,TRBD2,TGTGCCTGGAGTTCAGGACTAGCGGGTTTCCCCACCGAGCAGTACTTC,CAWSSGLAGFPTEQYF
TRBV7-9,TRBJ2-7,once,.,TGTGCCAGCAGCTTACTTAGTCAGGGATTCTCCTACGAGCAGTACTTC,CASSLLSQGFSYEQYF
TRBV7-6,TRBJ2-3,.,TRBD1,TGTGCCAGCAGCACCGGGACAGGGGCAGATACGCAGTATTTT,CASSTGTGADTQYF
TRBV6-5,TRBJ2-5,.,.,TGTGCCAGCAGTTACGGGGGGGCGTTAGAGACCCAGTACTTC,CASSYGGALETQYF
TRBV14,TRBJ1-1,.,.,TGTGCCAGCAGCCAAGATGTTGTCCGGGGCACTGAAGCTTTCTTT,CASSQDVVRGTEAFF
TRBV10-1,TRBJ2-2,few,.,TGCGCCAGCAGGCTTAATCAGGGAACCGGGGAGCTGTTTTTT,CASRLNQGTGELFF
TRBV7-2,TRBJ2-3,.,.,TGTGCCAGCAGCTTATCCGGGGGAGATACGCAGTATTTT,CASSLSGGDTQYF
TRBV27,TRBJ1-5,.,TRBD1,TGTGCCAGCAGCGCCGGGACAGGGCCAAATCAGCCCCAGCATTTT,CASSAGTGPNQPQHF
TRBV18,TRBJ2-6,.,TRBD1,TGTGCCAGCTCACTAACAGGGGCTGGGGCCAACGTCCTGACTTTC,CASSLTGAGANVLTF
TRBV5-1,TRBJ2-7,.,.,TGCGCCAGCAGCTCAACAGGGCCCTCCTACGAGCAGTACTTC,CASSSTGPSYEQYF
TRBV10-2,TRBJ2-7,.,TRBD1,TGCGCCACCGGGGACAGGGGGATCTACGAGCAGTACTTC,CATGDRGIYEQYF
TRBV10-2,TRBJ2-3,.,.,TGCGCCAGCAGTGAGCCGATTTTAGGTGCGCAGGTCCCTGGAGATACGCAGTATTTT,CASSEPILGAQVPGDTQYF
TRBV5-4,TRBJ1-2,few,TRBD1,TGTGCCAGCAGCTTTGGGACAGACTACACCTTC,CASSFGTDYTF
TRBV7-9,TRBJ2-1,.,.,TGTGCCAGCAGCATGCCGGCCTCACTTAGGGGTGAGCAGTTCTTC,CASSMPASLRGEQFF
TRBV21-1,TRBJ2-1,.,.,TGTGCCAGCATCCCAAGGGGGAGCGGGAGGGGACCAGCCGAGCAGTTCTTC,CASIPRGSGRGPAEQFF
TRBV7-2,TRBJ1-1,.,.,TGTGCCAGCAGCTTTCAGGTGAACACTGAAGCTTTCTTT,CASSFQVNTEAFF
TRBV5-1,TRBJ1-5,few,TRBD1,TGCGCCAGCAGCCTTACAGGGGCCCCCTATCAGCCCCAGCATTTT,CASSLTGAPYQPQHF
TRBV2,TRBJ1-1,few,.,TGTGCCAGCAGTGACGACAGTTCGAACACTGAAGCTTTCTTT,CASSDDSSNTEAFF
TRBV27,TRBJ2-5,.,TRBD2,TGTGCCAGCAGTTCCTCCTCCCCCCTAGCGGGGGCTAGGGGAGAGACCCAGTACTTC,CASSSSSPLAGARGETQYF
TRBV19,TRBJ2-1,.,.,TGTGCCAGTGCGTTTGGGGGAGGCTCCTACAATGAGCAGTTCTTC,CASAFGGGSYNEQFF
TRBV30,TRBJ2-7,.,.,TGTGCCTCGTATCCCTCAGGGAACTACGAGCAGTACTTC,CASYPSGNYEQYF
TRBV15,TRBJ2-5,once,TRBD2,TGTGCCACCAGCAGAGGGGGGGGAGTGAGTTTAGAGACCCAGTACTTC,CATSRGGGVSLETQYF
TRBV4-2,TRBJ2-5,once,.,TGTGCCAGCAGCCAGGGGAGGGGGAATCAAGAGACCCAGTACTTC,CASSQGRGNQETQYF
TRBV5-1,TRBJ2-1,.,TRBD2,TGCGCCAGCAGCTTAGGGCTAGCGGGAGTCACCTACAATGAGCAGTTCTTC,CASSLGLAGVTYNEQFF
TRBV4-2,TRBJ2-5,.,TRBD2,TGTGCCAGCAGCCAAGCGCCTAGCGGGAGGATTATAGAGACCCAGTACTTC,CASSQAPSGRIIETQYF
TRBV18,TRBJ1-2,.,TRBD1,TGTGCCAGCTCGCCGCCGGGTGGACAGGCCTACGGCTACACCTTC,CASSPPGGQAYGYTF
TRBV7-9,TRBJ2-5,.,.,TGTTCCAGCAGCTCGACCCGCTTGGACCGTGGAGGGGAAGAGACCCAGTACTTC,CSSSSTRLDRGGEETQYF
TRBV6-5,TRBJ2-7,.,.,TGTGCCAGCAGCCTCGCTAGCAGCTACGAGCAGTACTTC,CASSLASSYEQYF
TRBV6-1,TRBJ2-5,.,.,TGTGCCAGCAGTGAAAACGGGGGTAGTGAGACCCAGTACTTC,CASSENGGSETQYF
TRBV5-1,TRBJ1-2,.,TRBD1,TGCGCCAGCAGCTCCGGACAGGTAGATGGCTACACCTTC,CASSSGQVDGYTF
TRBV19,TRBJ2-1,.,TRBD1,TGTGCCAGTAGTCGGACAGGGGGGTCCTACAATGAGCAGTTCTTC,CASSRTGGSYNEQFF
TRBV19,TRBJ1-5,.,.,TGTGCCAGTAGTGAGAGACAGGGCAATCAGCCCCAGCATTTT,CASSERQGNQPQHF
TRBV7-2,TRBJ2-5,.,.,TGTGCCAGCAGCTACCGCAGGGCGCAGACCCAGTACTTC,CASSYRRAQTQYF
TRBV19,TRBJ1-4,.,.,TGTGCCAGTAGTATAGTGTGGGGCTACAGCGGGGAACTGTTTTTT,CASSIVWGYSGELFF
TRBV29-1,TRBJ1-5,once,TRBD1,TGCAGCGTTGAGGTGACAGGGGGCCGCGGTAGCAATCAGCCCCAGCATTTT,CSVEVTGGRGSNQPQHF
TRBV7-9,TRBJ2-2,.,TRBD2,TGTGCCAGCAGCGTCCACCTTACTAGCGACGGGAACACCGGGGAGCTGTTTTTT,CASSVHLTSDGNTGELFF
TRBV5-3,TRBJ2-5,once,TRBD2,TGTGCCAGAAGCTCCCGACTAGCGGCGGACCAAGAGACCCAGTACTTC,CARSSRLAADQETQYF
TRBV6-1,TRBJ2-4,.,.,TGTGCCAGCAGTGAAGCGCTCGGGGAGGCCAAAAACATTCAGTACTTC,CASSEALGEAKNIQYF
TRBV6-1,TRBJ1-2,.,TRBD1,TGTGCCAGCAGTAAGGACAGGGAGGACTATGGCTACACCTTC,CASSKDREDYGYTF
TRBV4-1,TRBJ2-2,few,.,TGCGCCAGCAGCCAAGACCGGTTGAACACCGGGGAGCTGTTTTTT,CASSQDRLNTGELFF
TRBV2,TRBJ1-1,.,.,TGTGCCAGCAGTGATCAGGGGTCATTATCTGAAGCTTTCTTT,CASSDQGSLSEAFF
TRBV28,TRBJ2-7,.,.,TGTGCCAGCAAAATAGGGGGAGGGGATTACGAGCAGTACTTC,CASKIGGGDYEQYF
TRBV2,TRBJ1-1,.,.,TGTGCCAGCAGTGAAGGCGTGGGGCTTAACACTGAAGCTTTCTTT,CASSEGVGLNTEAFF
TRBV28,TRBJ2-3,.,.,TGTGCCAGCAGTCCCCCGGGACTGATTGGATTTGCAGATACGCAGTATTTT,CASSPPGLIGFADTQYF
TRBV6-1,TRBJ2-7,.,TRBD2,TGTGCCAGCAGTGAAAGGGAGACTAGCGGGAGTTCAGGAGAGCAGTACTTC,CASSERETSGSSGEQYF
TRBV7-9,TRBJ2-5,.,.,TGTGCCAGCAGCCATAGCGGGACAGGGGAGACCCAGTACTTC,CASSHSGTGETQYF